The 13 T cell receptor beta chains reported below all come from one sample, sequenced in a study of identical twins. In TCRdb, the 5' RACE reads were re-called with MiXCR into one record per CDR3 protein. The sample includes about 890,000 distinct CDR3 sequences, 9% to 15% of them seen just once. The sample also formed part of further work on yellow fever vaccine responses in identical twins.

Source material: PBMCs. All receptors come from a woman under 30 in good health.

The rearrangement uses TRBV5-1 and TRBJ1-2; no firm D call. Trimming shortened V by 2 bases and J by 5 bases, and 13 bases separated the two germline ends. This CDR3 spans 14 amino acids. Germline V gene data show CDR1 as SGHRS and CDR2 as YFSETQ. Here the CDR3 DNA reads TGCGCCAGCAGCTTACACACCATCGTTTATGGCTACACCTTC. It specifies CASSLHTIVYGYTF.

A few counts support this clonotype. The chain has TRBV5-1 and TRBJ1-2; D is undetermined. The CDR3 loop spans 14 amino acids. Germline-derived CDR1 and CDR2 are SGHRS and YFSETQ. With 1 base removed from V and 5 bases from J, the gap between germline ends came to 12 bases. CDR3 loop: CASSLNSAEYGYTF. The CDR3 DNA reads as TGCGCCAGCAGCTTGAACAGCGCAGAGTATGGCTACACCTTC.

This rearrangement joins TRBV4-1 to TRBJ2-1; tentatively, D is TRBD1 or TRBD2 (5 bases each). CDR3 length: 13 residues. Trimming shortened V by 1 base and J by 9 bases, and 10 bases separated the two germline ends. Per the germline V gene, CDR1 is MGHRA and CDR2 is YSYEKL. CDR3 protein: CASSQARGVEQFF. The CDR3 region has the DNA TGCGCCAGCAGCCAAGCAAGAGGGGTTGAGCAGTTCTTC.

This CDR3 is CAISGDSAASTDTQYF. The CDR3 DNA is TGTGCCATCAGTGGTGACAGCGCCGCTAGCACAGATACGCAGTATTTT. The V call is TRBV10-3, the J call TRBJ2-3, with a possible D match to TRBD1 (5 bases). Trimming removed 4 bases from V and 0 bases from J, with 14 bases in between. CDR1 ENHRY and CDR2 SYGVKD come from the germline V gene. This CDR3 has 16 residues.

The chain has TRBV27 and TRBJ2-3; D may be TRBD2 (5 bases). V was clipped by 2 bases and J by 5 bases, with 11 bases between them. CDR3 length equals 14 residues. The germline gives CDR1 MNHEY, CDR2 SMNVEV (reference sequence). CDR3: CASSLNVGRDTQYF. The CDR3 DNA sequence: TGTGCCAGCAGTTTAAATGTGGGGAGAGATACGCAGTATTTT.

This clonotype was counted a few times. The chain employs TRBV6-5 and TRBJ1-2, with D possibly matching TRBD1 (5 bases). Germline CDR1 is MNHEY and CDR2 is SVGAGI. V was cut by 3 bases and J by 1 base, with 18 bases left in between. The CDR3 runs 17 residues. The DNA for the CDR3 is TGTGCCAGCAGTTATAAGGCCACAGGCCCGGGTAACTATGGCTACACCTTC. This encodes CASSYKATGPGNYGYTF.

This clonotype appeared a few times. The chain employs TRBV14 and TRBJ2-1, with a weak D call TRBD2 (6 bases). The length of the CDR3 is 16 residues. V dropped 2 bases and J dropped 4 bases, with 15 bases sitting between them. Per germline, CDR1 SGHDN and CDR2 FVKESK. The CDR3 DNA sequence: TGTGCCAGCAGCCAATTGTACGGGAGAGGGTACAATGAGCAGTTCTTC. This sequence encodes CASSQLYGRGYNEQFF.

This chain uses TRBV28 with TRBJ2-1, with 9 nucleotides matching TRBD1. The ends lost 4 bases at V and 2 bases at J; junction bases unmatched: 15. CDR3 size: 19 residues. Per the germline V gene, CDR1 is MDHEN and CDR2 is SYDVKM. CDR3 protein: CASSSRTGAKGITYNEQFF. The CDR3 nucleotides are TGTGCCAGCAGTTCGCGGACAGGGGCTAAGGGCATAACCTACAATGAGCAGTTCTTC.

This clonotype was picked up a small number of times. V and J are TRBV11-2 and TRBJ2-5; the match to TRBD2 covers 10 bases. Germline V gene sequence: CDR1 SGHAT, CDR2 FQNNGV. V lost 3 bases, J lost 2 bases, and 6 bases stayed unmatched. The CDR3 spans 16 residues. The CDR3 DNA reads as TGTGCCAGCAGCTTGGTGGTAGCGGGGGGACAAGAGACCCAGTACTTC. It is translated as CASSLVVAGGQETQYF.

The chain has TRBV3-1 and TRBJ2-7; TRBD2 might be the D (6 bases). Germline V gene sequence: CDR1 LGHDT, CDR2 YNNKEL (reference sequence). The V end lost 3 bases, the J end lost 7 bases, and 16 bases lay between the germline ends. This CDR3 region has 14 residues. The CDR3 DNA follows: TGTGCCAGCAGCCAGGACCTAGCGTCGGGGGAGCAGTACGTC. It specifies CASSQDLASGEQYV.

The chain couples TRBV9 to TRBJ2-2; 11 positions match TRBD2. With V trimmed by 0 bases and J by 3 bases, 1 base remained unmatched. The germline gives CDR1 SGDLS, CDR2 YYNGEE. This CDR3 region has 16 residues. In DNA, the CDR3 is TGTGCCAGCAGCGTAGAACTAGCGGGAGACACCGGGGAGCTGTTTTTT. Translated: CASSVELAGDTGELFF.

This clonotype was observed a handful of times. The rearrangement links TRBV12-3 or TRBV12-4 to TRBJ1-1; 9 bases match TRBD1. The CDR3 runs 14 residues. J gave up 4 bases and V 1 base, and 1 base lay outside the gene matches. For the CDR3, the DNA is TGTGCCAGCAGTTTAGACAGGGGGCTCACTGAAGCTTTCTTT. It is translated as CASSLDRGLTEAFF.

The chain uses TRBV11-3 and TRBJ1-1; possible D gene TRBD1, 6 bases. The CDR3 sequence is 15 residues long. The V gene lost 5 bases and the J gene lost 0 bases, with 13 bases spanning the gap. CDR1 is SGHNT and CDR2 is YENEEA in the germline V gene. The CDR3 sequence: CASSPLGQMNTEAFF. The CDR3 nucleotides read TGTGCCAGCAGCCCCCTGGGACAAATGAACACTGAAGCTTTCTTT.